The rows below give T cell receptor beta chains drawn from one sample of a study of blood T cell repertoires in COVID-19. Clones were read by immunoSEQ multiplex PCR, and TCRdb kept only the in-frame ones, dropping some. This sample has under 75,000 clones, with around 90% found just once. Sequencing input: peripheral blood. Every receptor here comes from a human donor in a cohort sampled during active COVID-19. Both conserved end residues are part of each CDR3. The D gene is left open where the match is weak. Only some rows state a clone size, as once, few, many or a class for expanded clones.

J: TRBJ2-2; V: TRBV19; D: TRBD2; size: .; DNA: TGTGCCAGTAGGGGAGCGGGGGGGCTCACCGGGGAGCTGTTTTTT; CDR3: CASRGAGGLTGELFF
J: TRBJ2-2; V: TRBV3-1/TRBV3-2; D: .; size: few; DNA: TGTGCCAGCAGCCGGAGGACCGGGGAGCTGTTTTTT; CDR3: CASSRRTGELFF
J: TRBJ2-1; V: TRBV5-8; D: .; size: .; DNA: TGTGCCAGCAGTCAACAGGGTGCGTCCTACAATGAGCAGTTCTTC; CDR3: CASSQQGASYNEQFF
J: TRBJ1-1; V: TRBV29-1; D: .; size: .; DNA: TGCAGCGTTCAACAGTTGAACACTGAAGCTTTCTTT; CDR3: CSVQQLNTEAFF
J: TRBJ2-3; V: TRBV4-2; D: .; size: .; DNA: TGTGCCAGCAGCCAAGACAGGGTGGGCACAGATACGCAGTATTTT; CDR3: CASSQDRVGTDTQYF
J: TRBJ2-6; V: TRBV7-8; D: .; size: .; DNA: TGTGCCAGCAGCAGAGGGGCCTCCTCGTACGGGGCCAACGTCCTGACTTTC; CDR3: CASSRGASSYGANVLTF
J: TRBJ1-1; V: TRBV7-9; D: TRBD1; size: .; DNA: TGTGCCAGCAGCTTGGGACAGGGGAGAACTGAAGCTTTCTTT; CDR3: CASSLGQGRTEAFF
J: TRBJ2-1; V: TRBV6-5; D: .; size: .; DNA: TGTGCCAGCATTGGAGGCCTTAATGAGCAGTTCTTC; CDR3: CASIGGLNEQFF
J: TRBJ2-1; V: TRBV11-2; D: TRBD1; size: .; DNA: TGTGCCAGCAGCCGCGGGACAGGGGCTTACAATGAGCAGTTCTTC; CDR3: CASSRGTGAYNEQFF
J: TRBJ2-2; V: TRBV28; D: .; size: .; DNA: TGTGCCAGCAGCAGGACCGGGGAGCTGTTTTTT; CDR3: CASSRTGELFF
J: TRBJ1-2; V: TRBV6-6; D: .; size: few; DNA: TGTGCCAGCAGACCTACGACACTTAACTATGGCTACACCTTC; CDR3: CASRPTTLNYGYTF
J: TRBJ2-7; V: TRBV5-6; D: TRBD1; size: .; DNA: TGTGCCACCCTTAGACAGGGTGGATTCGAGCAGTACTTC; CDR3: CATLRQGGFEQYF
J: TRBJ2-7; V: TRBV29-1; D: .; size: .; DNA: TGCAGCGTCGACGGGACACGCTTCCCCTACGAGCAGTACTTC; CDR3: CSVDGTRFPYEQYF
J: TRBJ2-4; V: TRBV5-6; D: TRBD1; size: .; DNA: TGTGCCAGCAGCTTGGGTTCACAGGGGAACATTCAGTACTTC; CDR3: CASSLGSQGNIQYF
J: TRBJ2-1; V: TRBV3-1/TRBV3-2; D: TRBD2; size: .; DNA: TGTGCCAGCAGCCAAGAGTGGGCGGGAGGGGGAGTGTATGAGCAGTTCTTC; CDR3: CASSQEWAGGGVYEQFF
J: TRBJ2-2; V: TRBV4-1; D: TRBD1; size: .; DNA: TGCGCCAGCGCGGGGACAGGGGGCGGTTCCGGGGAGCTGTTTTTT; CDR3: CASAGTGGGSGELFF
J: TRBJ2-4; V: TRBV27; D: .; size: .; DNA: TGTGCCAGCAAAGGACAGGCCAAAAACATTCAGTACTTC; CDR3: CASKGQAKNIQYF
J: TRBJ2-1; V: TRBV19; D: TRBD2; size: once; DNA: TGTGCCAGTAGCCGGGGGGATCGTTCTAGACCCAATGAGCAGTTCTTC; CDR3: CASSRGDRSRPNEQFF
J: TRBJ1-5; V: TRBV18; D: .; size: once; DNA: TGTGCCAGCTCACCAATAGGGGTGGAGGGGATCAATCAGCCCCAGCATTTT; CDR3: CASSPIGVEGINQPQHF
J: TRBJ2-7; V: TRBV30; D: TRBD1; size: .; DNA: TGTGCCTGGAATGGCGGGACAGGGTCCTACGAGCAGTACTTC; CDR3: CAWNGGTGSYEQYF
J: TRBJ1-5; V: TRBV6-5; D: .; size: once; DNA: TGTGCCAGCACCCCTGGGGGGGGCAATCAGCCCCAGCATTTT; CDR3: CASTPGGGNQPQHF
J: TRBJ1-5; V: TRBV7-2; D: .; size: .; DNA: TGTGCCAGCAGCCGGACAGAACAGCCCCAGCATTTT; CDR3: CASSRTEQPQHF
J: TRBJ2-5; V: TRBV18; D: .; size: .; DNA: TGTGCCAGCTCACCTGGCGGGTCAGAGACCCAGTACTTC; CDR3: CASSPGGSETQYF
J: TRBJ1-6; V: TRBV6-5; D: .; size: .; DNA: TGTGCCAGCAGTTACCGGAATTCACCCCTCCACTTT; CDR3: CASSYRNSPLHF
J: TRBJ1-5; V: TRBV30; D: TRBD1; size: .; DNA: TGTGCCTGGAGTGTCAAACTTGGGACAGACCTGGAAAGTCAGCCCCAGCATTTT; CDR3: CAWSVKLGTDLESQPQHF
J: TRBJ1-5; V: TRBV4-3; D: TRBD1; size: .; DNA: TGCGCCAGCAGCCAGGGAATCTCGACAGGGACATTACCCCAGCATTTT; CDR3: CASSQGISTGTLPQHF
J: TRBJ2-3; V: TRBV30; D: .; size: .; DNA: TGTGCCTGGAGTGTCGCAGGGCTGGCAGATACGCAGTATTTT; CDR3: CAWSVAGLADTQYF
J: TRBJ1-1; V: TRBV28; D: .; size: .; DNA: TGTGCCAGCAGTTTTCGGAGGAACACTGAAGCTTTCTTT; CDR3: CASSFRRNTEAFF
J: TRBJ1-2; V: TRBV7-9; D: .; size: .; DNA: TGTGCCAGCAGCTTCCGGACGGCGGGGGGATATGGCTACACCTTC; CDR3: CASSFRTAGGYGYTF
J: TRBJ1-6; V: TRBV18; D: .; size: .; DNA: TGTGCCAGCTCACCCGCGACTGGCTTTGGGTCACCCCTCCACTTT; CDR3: CASSPATGFGSPLHF
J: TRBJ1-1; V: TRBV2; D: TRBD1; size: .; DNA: TGTGCCAGCAGCCCCGGACAGGGAAGGTGGGCTGAAGCTTTCTTT; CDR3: CASSPGQGRWAEAFF
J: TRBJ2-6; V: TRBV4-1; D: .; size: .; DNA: TGCGCCAGCAGCCAAGATGCACAGGGCCTTAAGGCTGGGGCCAACGTCCTGACTTTC; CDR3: CASSQDAQGLKAGANVLTF
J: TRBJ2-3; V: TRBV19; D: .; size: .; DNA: TGTGCCAGTAGTATCCCGACACGAAACACAGATACGCAGTATTTT; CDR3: CASSIPTRNTDTQYF
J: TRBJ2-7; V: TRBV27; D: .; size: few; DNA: TGTGCCAGCAGTTTTAGCGTCTCCCTCGCCTACGAGCAGTACTTC; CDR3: CASSFSVSLAYEQYF
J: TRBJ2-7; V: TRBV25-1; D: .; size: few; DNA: TGTGCCAGCAGCGAGGGAGGAGGGTACGAGCAGTACTTC; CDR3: CASSEGGGYEQYF
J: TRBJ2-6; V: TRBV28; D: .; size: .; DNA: TGTGCCAGCAGAGGCAGGGTCTCCTCTGGGGCCAACGTCCTGACTTTC; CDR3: CASRGRVSSGANVLTF
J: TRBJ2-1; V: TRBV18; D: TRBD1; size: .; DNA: TGTGCCAGCTCTCCAAGACTTTCCGGACAGGGATCCTACAATGAGCAGTTCTTC; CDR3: CASSPRLSGQGSYNEQFF
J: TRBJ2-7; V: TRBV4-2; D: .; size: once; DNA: TGTGCCAGCAGCCCGTTTGGGGCTAGTCACCTGGGGAGGACCTACGAGCAGTACTTC; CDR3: CASSPFGASHLGRTYEQYF
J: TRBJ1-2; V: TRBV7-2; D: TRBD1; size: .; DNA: TGTGCCAGCAGCTCAGACAGGGTCAGGGGCTACACCTTC; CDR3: CASSSDRVRGYTF
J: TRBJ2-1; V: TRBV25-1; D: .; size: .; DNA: TGTGCCAGTAAGGACAGCTCCTACAATGAGCAGTTCTTC; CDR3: CASKDSSYNEQFF
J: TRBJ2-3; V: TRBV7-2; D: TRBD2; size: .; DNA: TGTGCCAGCAGCTCCCTAGGGTTGGCTAGCGGACCCCCTACGCAGTATTTT; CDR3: CASSSLGLASGPPTQYF
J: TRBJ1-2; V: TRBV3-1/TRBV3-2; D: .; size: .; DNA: TGTGCCAGCAGCCAAGACGGGATCGGGAGATACTATGGCTACACCTTC; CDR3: CASSQDGIGRYYGYTF
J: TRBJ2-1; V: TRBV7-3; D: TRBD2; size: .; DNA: TGTGCCAGCAGCACCTCTAGCGGGAGTAGAAATGAGCAGTTCTTC; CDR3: CASSTSSGSRNEQFF
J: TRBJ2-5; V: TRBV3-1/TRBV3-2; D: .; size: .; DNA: TGTGCCAGCAGCCAAGTGGGGAGAAGGGAGACCCAGTACTTC; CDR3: CASSQVGRRETQYF
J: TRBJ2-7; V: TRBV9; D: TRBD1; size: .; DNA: TGTGCCAGCAGCCCTGGGACAGGCCCCTACGAGCAGTACTTC; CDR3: CASSPGTGPYEQYF
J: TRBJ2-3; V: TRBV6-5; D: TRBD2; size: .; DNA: TGTGCCAGCAGTTCAGCGGGGGGTTCGATGGCAGATACGCAGTATTTT; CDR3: CASSSAGGSMADTQYF
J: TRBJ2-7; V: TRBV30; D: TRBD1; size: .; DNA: TGTGCCACGGGACAGGGGCCCTACGAGCAGTACTTC; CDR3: CATGQGPYEQYF
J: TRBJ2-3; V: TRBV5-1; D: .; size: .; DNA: TGCGCCACGAGAGGGAGCACAGATACGCAGTATTTT; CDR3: CATRGSTDTQYF
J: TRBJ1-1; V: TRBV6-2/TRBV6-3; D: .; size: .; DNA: TGTGCCAGCAGCCCCGGTTTGGACATGAACACTGAAGCTTTCTTT; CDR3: CASSPGLDMNTEAFF
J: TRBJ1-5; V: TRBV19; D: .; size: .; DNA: TGTGCCAGTAGGACACATTCTACGGATCAGCCCCAGCATTTT; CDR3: CASRTHSTDQPQHF
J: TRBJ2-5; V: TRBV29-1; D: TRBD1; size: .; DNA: TGCAGCGTCGAAGGCGGGACAGGGTCCGTCAGAGGCCAAGAGACCCAGTACTTC; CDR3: CSVEGGTGSVRGQETQYF
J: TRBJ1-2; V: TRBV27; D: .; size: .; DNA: TGTGCCAGCAGTTTACGGGGCGGGGGCGCGGTGGCTAACTATGGCTACACCTTC; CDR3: CASSLRGGGAVANYGYTF
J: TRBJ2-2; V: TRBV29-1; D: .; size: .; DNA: TGCAGCGTTGAAGTACAGATCACCGGGGAGCTGTTTTTT; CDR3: CSVEVQITGELFF
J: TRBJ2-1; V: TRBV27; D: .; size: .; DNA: TGTGCCAGCAGTTTAGATAGCGGCTCCTACAATGAGCAGTTCTTC; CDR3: CASSLDSGSYNEQFF
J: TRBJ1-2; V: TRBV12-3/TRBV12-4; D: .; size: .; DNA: TGTGCCAGCAGTTTAGGGAGGACTGATGGCTACACCTTC; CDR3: CASSLGRTDGYTF